This TCR beta chain was identified during a study of T cell clonality in common variable immunodeficiency. Sequencing was performed with immunoSEQ multiplex PCR; in TCRdb, only in-frame clones are kept and a portion is missing. The sample is made up of about 28,000 clones, none counted only once. Overall study results and limits: The cause of increased CVID clonality remains unclear without subpopulation sequencing. Fewer deletions and N-nucleotide insertions were reportedly seen in common variable immunodeficiency TCR beta sequences. CVID subjects showed higher TCRbeta clonality than healthy controls.

The CDR3 is 15 residues long. With 4 bases removed from V and 3 bases from J, the gap between germline ends came to 13 bases. Germline V gene sequence: CDR1 MNHEY, CDR2 SVGEGT. Turning to this clone: Its target is not known. From the germline J gene comes the end of the CDR3, since the read stops 3 residues before it.

The specimen was peripheral blood mononuclear cells. This receptor was identified in a human donor with common variable immunodeficiency. V and J are TRBV6-2 or TRBV6-3 and TRBJ2-1; a possible D gene is TRBD1 (6 bases). Partial CDR3 DNA: TGTGCCAGCAGTTGGGACAACTCGGTCTACAATGAG. Protein sequence: CASSWDNSVYNE. The entire CDR3 sequence reads CASSWDNSVYNEQFF.